This TCR beta chain was recorded in a study of T cell responses to AZD1222 COVID-19 vaccine. Study findings and constraints: A reported finding is that nearly half of spike-specific TCRs target unmutated variant regions.

CDR3 length: 16 amino acids. Between the trimmed V and J ends, which lost 4 bases and 1 base, there was a span of 16 bases. The germline V gene encodes CDR1 KGHSH and CDR2 LQKENI. Comment on this clone: Antigen specificity is unknown.

Some clones are missing from TCRdb's copy, which holds only in-frame ones; the method was immunoSEQ multiplex PCR. The sample consists of 150,000 to 250,000 clones, approximately 90% of them appearing once. The chain combines TRBV18 with TRBJ1-1; D might be TRBD1 (5 bases). The TCR sequence derives from an adult who received the AZD1222 COVID-19 vaccine. The sample here was peripheral blood, taken 28 days after the second AZD1222 dose. CDR3 amino acids: CASSQWATGGNTEAFF. The DNA for the CDR3 is TGTGCCAGCTCACAATGGGCAACCGGGGGGAACACTGAAGCTTTCTTT. Drawing the rest from reference TRBV18 and TRBJ1-1, the complete variable domain is NAGVMQNPRHLVRRRGQEARLRCSPMKGHSHVYWYRQLPEEGLKFMVYLQKENIIDESGMPKERFSAEFPKEGPSILRIQQVVRGDSAAYFCASSQWATGGNTEAFFGQGTRLTVV.